This T cell receptor beta chain comes out of a study of blood T cell repertoires in COVID-19. Across the study: The analysed material was cDNA or gDNA that came from T cells, B-cell-depleted T cells, or PBMCs.

Per the study methods: Amplified reference gene primers provided the basis for estimating nucleated cell counts. Some clones are missing from TCRdb's copy, which holds only in-frame ones; the method was immunoSEQ multiplex PCR. The DNA gave D and trimming, while V, J and clone size come from that table. This table has 140,000 to 150,000 clones, over 75% appearing once. The CDR3 consists of 14 residues. V gave up 0 bases and J gave up 5 bases, with 11 bases separating them. Germline CDR1 is SGHRS and CDR2 is YFSETQ. Material: peripheral blood. This TCR derives from a woman aged 60-75 years with COVID-19, enrolled during active disease. The rearrangement uses TRBV5-1 and TRBJ2-5, with a possible D match to TRBD1 (6 bases). The DNA for the CDR3 is TGCGCCAGCAGCTTGGGGCCAGGGGAGGAGACCCAGTACTTC. This sequence encodes CASSLGPGEETQYF.